This entry lists 15 T cell receptor beta chains sequenced from one sample in a study of blood T cell repertoires in COVID-19. The table came from immunoSEQ multiplex PCR; TCRdb's copy has only in-frame clones and leaves some out. The sample has 180,000 or so clones; approximately 80% are singletons. The sample taken for sequencing was PBMCs or T cells enriched from blood (not recorded which). Receptor source: a man aged 55 to 70 who had been exposed to COVID-19.

This clone was observed a few times. J is TRBJ1-1 and V is TRBV18, with TRBD1 matching over 9 bases. CDR3 size: 18 residues. Germline V gene data show CDR1 as KGHSH and CDR2 as LQKENI. The ends lost 6 bases at V and 2 bases at J; junction bases unmatched: 16. CDR3 sequence reads: CASSQSIPGQGTNTEAFF. The CDR3 coding sequence is TGTGCCAGCTCCCAAAGTATCCCGGGACAGGGAACTAACACTGAAGCTTTCTTT.

The chain is built from TRBV19 and TRBJ2-5; no definite D call. The CDR3 extends over 13 amino acids. From germline, CDR1 is LNHDA and CDR2 SQIVND (reference sequence). The V end was cut by 3 bases, the J end by 1 base, with 6 bases between. The CDR3 protein is CASSIAGQETQYF. For the CDR3, the DNA is TGTGCCAGTAGTATCGCAGGCCAAGAGACCCAGTACTTC.

This chain connects TRBV5-1 to TRBJ2-3; possible D gene TRBD2, 5 bases. Between the trimmed V and J ends, which lost 2 bases and 2 bases, there was a span of 6 bases. The CDR3 runs 13 residues. Germline-derived CDR1 and CDR2 are SGHRS and YFSETQ. The CDR3 DNA follows: TGCGCCAGCAGCTTAGCGGCCACAGATACGCAGTATTTT. Its translation: CASSLAATDTQYF.

This clone showed up just once. The chain uses TRBV27 and TRBJ1-3; a weak D match, TRBD1 (5 bases). With 3 bases removed from V and 2 bases from J, the gap between germline ends came to 14 bases. The CDR3 loop spans 16 amino acids. The germline gives CDR1 MNHEY, CDR2 SMNVEV (reference sequence). CDR3 sequence reads: CASSFGGARPGNTIYF. CDR3 DNA sequence: TGTGCCAGCAGTTTTGGCGGGGCTCGACCTGGAAACACCATATATTTT.

This chain joins TRBV7-9 and TRBJ1-3; D gene unclear. The germline CDR1 and CDR2 sequences are SEHNR and FQNEAQ (reference sequence). This CDR3 comprises 15 residues. The V end was cut by 4 bases, the J end by 0 bases, with 10 bases between. The CDR3 region has the DNA TGTGCCAGCAGCTCCGACGGGTACTCTGGAAACACCATATATTTT. Encoded protein: CASSSDGYSGNTIYF. The full variable domain, completed using reference TRBV7-9 and TRBJ1-3, is DTGVSQNPRHKITKRGQNVTFRCDPISEHNRLYWYRQTLGQGPEFLTYFQNEAQLEKSRLLSDRFSAERPKGSFSTLEIQRTEQGDSAMYLCASSSDGYSGNTIYFGEGSWLTVV.

This clone was counted a single time. The conserved phenylalanine or tryptophan normally closing the CDR3 is absent here, so this likely arose from a read error. Because the CDR3's place on the DNA is in doubt, the DNA is left out and the CDR3 is given as listed by TCRdb. The chain uses TRBV19 and TRBJ1-1. The CDR3 totals 12 residues, both ends included. Germline CDR1 reads LNHDA; CDR2 reads SQIVND (reference sequence). The CDR3 here is CATGGRVRWDGV.

This chain uses TRBV18 with TRBJ2-1; TRBD1 agrees at 8 bases. Germline V gives CDR1 KGHSH, CDR2 LQKENI. Trimming took 3 bases from V and 5 from J; bases not matched to a gene: 9. This CDR3 has 16 residues. For the CDR3, the DNA is TGTGCCAGCTCACCTCCCAACAGGGGGTCGGACAATGAGCAGTTCTTC. Translated: CASSPPNRGSDNEQFF.

The chain has TRBV7-2 and TRBJ2-1, with 8 nucleotides matching TRBD2. Germline V CDR1 and CDR2: SGHTA, FQGNSA. V was pared by 5 bases and J by 5 bases, with 8 bases of the junction left unmatched. The length of the CDR3 is 15 residues. In DNA form, the CDR3 reads TGTGCCAGCAGCCGCGTGGTAGCGGGACACAATGAGCAGTTCTTC. Translated, it gives CASSRVVAGHNEQFF. The full variable domain, in which reference TRBV7-2 and TRBJ2-1 provide the parts outside the CDR3, is GAGVSQSPSNKVTEKGKDVELRCDPISGHTALYWYRQSLGQGLEFLIYFQGNSAPDKSGLPSDRFSAERTGGSVSTLTIQRTQQEDSAVYLCASSRVVAGHNEQFFGPGTRLTVL.

The chain employs TRBV6-6 and TRBJ1-5; D is unclear. The CDR3 contains 14 residues. From germline, CDR1 is MNHNY and CDR2 SVGAGI (reference sequence). The V end lost 10 bases, the J end lost 4 bases, and 17 bases lay between the germline ends. The CDR3 region has the DNA TGTGCCACCAGAACAGAGCTACTTAATCAGCCCCAGCATTTT. It yields the protein CATRTELLNQPQHF.

The V and J genes are TRBV5-1 and TRBJ2-2; 11 nucleotides agree with TRBD2. Germline V lookup: CDR1 SGHRS, CDR2 YFSETQ. The CDR3 is 18 amino acids. Trimming at V came to 4 bases and at J to 0 bases, leaving 8 bases not matched to a gene. The CDR3 region is CASSPPGTSGANTGELFF. DNA of the CDR3: TGCGCCAGCAGCCCCCCCGGGACTAGCGGAGCGAACACCGGGGAGCTGTTTTTT.

This clone was found many times. V and J are TRBV29-1 and TRBJ1-3; no clear D. V was shortened by 4 bases and J by 8 bases, with 9 bases between the two germline ends. Per germline, CDR1 SQVTM and CDR2 ANQGSEA. The CDR3 runs 11 residues. DNA of the CDR3: TGCAGCGTTGGGGAGGGATACACCATATATTTT. Translation gives CSVGEGYTIYF.

The chain recombines TRBV28 with TRBJ2-7; weak D call: TRBD1 (5 bases). This CDR3 contains 12 residues. V was clipped by 9 bases and J by 4 bases, with 13 bases between them. Per germline, CDR1 MDHEN and CDR2 SYDVKM. CDR3 DNA: TGTGCCAGTGGGGCGGTTGCGTACGAGCAGTACTTC. Translation gives CASGAVAYEQYF.

This chain links TRBV6-5 with TRBJ2-7; 9 nucleotides agree with TRBD1. With 6 bases clipped from V and 5 bases from J, the junction kept 8 bases outside the gene matches. Germline V gene lookup returns CDR1 MNHEY and CDR2 SVGAGI. CDR3 length: 14 amino acids. This CDR3 is CASSFGTGYNEQYF. The CDR3 bases are TGTGCCAGCAGCTTTGGGACAGGGTACAACGAGCAGTACTTC.

V gene TRBV19 combines with J gene TRBJ1-1, with D possibly matching TRBD1 (5 bases). This CDR3 spans 13 amino acids. Germline lookup yields CDR1 LNHDA and CDR2 SQIVND (reference sequence). The V gene lost 6 bases and the J gene lost 2 bases, with 10 bases spanning the gap. The CDR3 protein is CASSPTVNTEAFF. The DNA of the CDR3 is TGTGCCAGTAGCCCGACAGTAAACACTGAAGCTTTCTTT.

The rearrangement joins TRBV7-8 to TRBJ1-5, with D uncertain. Germline V gives CDR1 SGHVS, CDR2 FQNEAQ. Trimming cost V 0 bases and J 7 bases, with 13 bases left between them. This CDR3 region has 15 residues. The CDR3 reads CASSLAYGPGQPQHF. The CDR3 DNA reads as TGTGCCAGCAGCTTAGCGTATGGCCCCGGGCAGCCCCAGCATTTT.